This T cell receptor (beta chain) derives from a study of cytomegalovirus exposure and HLA in healthy donors. Findings and caveats of the study: Among TCR sequences, most were rare, though some public TCRs appeared in many donors.

Concerning this clone: Its antigen is undetermined. The sample has other DNA sequences that encode this CDR3 too.

The CDR3 runs to 13 residues. V was shortened by 2 bases and J by 1 base, with 4 bases between the two germline ends. The germline CDR1 and CDR2 sequences are SGHNT and YENEEA. TCRdb's copy holds only in-frame clones and misses some; the assay was immunoSEQ multiplex PCR. The table has over 200,000 clones, 90% seen once; the top ten hold 2.5% to 3.5%. The chain recombines TRBV11-3 with TRBJ2-3, with D unresolved. The TCR sequence derives from a woman under 40 in good health and CMV-seronegative. The sequencing sample was made of PBMCs. In DNA, the CDR3 is TGTGCCAGCAGCTTAATGGGCACAGATACGCAGTATTTT. This codes for CASSLMGTDTQYF.